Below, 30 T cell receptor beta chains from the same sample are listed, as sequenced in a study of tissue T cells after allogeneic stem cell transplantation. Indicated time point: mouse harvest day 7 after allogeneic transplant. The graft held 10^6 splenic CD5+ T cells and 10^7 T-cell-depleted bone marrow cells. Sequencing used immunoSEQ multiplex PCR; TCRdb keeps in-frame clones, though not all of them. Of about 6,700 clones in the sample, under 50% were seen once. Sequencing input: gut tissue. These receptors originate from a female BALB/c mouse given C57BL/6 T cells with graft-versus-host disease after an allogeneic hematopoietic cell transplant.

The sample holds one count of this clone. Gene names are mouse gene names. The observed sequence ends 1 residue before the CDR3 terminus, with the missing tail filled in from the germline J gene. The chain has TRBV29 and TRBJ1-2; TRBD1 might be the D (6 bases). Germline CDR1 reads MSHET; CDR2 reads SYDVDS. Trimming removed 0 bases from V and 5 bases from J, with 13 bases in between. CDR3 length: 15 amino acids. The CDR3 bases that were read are TGTGCTAGCAGTTTATCAGGGGGGATCGGGTCCGACTACACC. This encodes CASSLSGGIGSDYT. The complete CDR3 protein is CASSLSGGIGSDYTF.

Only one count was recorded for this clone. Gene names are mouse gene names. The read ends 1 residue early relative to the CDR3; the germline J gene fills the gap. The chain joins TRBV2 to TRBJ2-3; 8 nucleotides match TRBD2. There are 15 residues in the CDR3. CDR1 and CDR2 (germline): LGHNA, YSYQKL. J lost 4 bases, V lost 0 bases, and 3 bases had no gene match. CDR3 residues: CASSQDWGVTETLYF. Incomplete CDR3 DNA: TGTGCCAGCAGCCAAGACTGGGGGGTCACAGAAACGCTGTAT.

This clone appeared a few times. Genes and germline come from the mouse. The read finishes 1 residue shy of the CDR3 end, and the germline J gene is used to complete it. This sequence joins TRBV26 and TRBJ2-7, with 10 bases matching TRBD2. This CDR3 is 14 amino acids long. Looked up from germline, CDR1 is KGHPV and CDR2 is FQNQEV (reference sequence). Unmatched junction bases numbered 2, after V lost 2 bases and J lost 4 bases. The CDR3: CASSLRTGGYEQYF. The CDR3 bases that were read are TGTGCCAGCAGTCTGCGGACTGGGGGTTATGAACAGTAC.

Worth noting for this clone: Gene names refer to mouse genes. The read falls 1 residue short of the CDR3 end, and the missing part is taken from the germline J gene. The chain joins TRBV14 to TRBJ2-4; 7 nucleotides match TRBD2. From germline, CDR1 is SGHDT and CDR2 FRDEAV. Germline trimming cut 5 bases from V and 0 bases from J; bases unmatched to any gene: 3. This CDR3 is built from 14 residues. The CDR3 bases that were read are TGTGCCAGCAGCCTCTGGGGGAGTCAAAACACCTTGTAC. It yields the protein CASSLWGSQNTLY. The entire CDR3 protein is CASSLWGSQNTLYF.

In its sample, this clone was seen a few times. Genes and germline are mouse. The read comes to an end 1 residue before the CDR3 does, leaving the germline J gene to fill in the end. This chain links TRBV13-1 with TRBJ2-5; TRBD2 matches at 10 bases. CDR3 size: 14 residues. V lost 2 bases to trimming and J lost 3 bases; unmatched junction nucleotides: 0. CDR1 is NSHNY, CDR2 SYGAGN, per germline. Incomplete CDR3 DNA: TGTGCCAGCAGTGAGACTGGGGGGCAAGACACCCAGTAC. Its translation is CASSETGGQDTQY. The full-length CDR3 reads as CASSETGGQDTQYF.

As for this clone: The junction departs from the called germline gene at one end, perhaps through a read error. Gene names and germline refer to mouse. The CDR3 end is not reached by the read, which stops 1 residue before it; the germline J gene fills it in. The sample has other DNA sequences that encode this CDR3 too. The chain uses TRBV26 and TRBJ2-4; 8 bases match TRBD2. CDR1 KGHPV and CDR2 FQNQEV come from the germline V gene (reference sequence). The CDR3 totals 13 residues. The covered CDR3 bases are TGTGCAAGCAGTCTGGAGGACTGGGCGCCCTTGTAC. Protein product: CASSLEDWAPLY. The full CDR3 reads CASSLEDWAPLYF.

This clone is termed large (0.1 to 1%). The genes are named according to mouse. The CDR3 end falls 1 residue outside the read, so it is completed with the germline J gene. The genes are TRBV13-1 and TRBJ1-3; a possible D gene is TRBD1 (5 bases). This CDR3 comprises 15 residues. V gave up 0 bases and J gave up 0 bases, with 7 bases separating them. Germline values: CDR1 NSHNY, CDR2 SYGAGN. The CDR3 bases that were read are TGTGCCAGCAGTGATGAGAGGGGTTCTGGAAATACGCTCTAT. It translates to CASSDERGSGNTLY. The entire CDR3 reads CASSDERGSGNTLYF.

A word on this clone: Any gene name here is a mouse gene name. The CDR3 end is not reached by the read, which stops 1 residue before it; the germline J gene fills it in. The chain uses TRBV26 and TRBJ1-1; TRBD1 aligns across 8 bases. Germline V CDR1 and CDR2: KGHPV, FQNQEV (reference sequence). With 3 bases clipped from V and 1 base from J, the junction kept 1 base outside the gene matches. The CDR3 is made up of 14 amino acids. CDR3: CASSLDRGNTEVFF. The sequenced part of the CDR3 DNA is TGTGCCAGCAGTCTAGACAGGGGAAACACAGAAGTCTTC.

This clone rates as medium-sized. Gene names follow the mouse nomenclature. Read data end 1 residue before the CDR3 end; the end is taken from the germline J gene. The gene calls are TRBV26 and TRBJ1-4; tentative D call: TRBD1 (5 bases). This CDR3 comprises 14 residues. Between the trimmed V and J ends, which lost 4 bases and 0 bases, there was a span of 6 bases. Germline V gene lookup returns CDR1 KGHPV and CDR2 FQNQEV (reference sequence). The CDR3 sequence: CASSPTVSNERLFF. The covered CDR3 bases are TGTGCCAGCAGTCCGACAGTTTCCAACGAAAGATTATTT.

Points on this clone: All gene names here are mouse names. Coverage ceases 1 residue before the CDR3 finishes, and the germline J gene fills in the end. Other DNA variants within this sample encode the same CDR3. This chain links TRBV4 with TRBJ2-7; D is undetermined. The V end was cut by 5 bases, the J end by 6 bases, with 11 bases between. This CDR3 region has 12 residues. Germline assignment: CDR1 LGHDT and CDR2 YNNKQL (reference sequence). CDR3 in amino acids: CASSRDWLEQYF. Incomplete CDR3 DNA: TGTGCCAGCAGCCGGGATTGGCTTGAACAGTAC.

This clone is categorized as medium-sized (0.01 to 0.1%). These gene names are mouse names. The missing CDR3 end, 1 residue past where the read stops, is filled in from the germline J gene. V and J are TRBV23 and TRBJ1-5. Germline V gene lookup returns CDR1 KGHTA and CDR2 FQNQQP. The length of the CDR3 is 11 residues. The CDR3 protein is CSSSQSWAPLF. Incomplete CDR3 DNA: TGCTCCAGCAGTCAATCGTGGGCTCCGCTT.

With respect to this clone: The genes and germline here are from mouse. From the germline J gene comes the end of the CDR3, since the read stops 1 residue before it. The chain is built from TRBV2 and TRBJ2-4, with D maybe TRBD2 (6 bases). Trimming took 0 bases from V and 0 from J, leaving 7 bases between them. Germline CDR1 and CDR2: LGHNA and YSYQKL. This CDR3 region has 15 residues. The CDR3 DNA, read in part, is TGTGCCAGCAGCCAAGACTGGGGTAGTCAAAACACCTTGTAC. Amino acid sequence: CASSQDWGSQNTLY. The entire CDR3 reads CASSQDWGSQNTLYF.

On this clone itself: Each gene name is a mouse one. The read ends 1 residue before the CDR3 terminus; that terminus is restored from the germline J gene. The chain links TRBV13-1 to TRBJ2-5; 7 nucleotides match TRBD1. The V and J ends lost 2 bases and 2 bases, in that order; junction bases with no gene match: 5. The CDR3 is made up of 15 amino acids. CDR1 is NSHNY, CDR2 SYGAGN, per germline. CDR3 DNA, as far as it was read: TGTGCCAGCAGTGAGCAACAGGGGTCCCAAGACACCCAGTAC. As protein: CASSEQQGSQDTQY. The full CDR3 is CASSEQQGSQDTQYF.

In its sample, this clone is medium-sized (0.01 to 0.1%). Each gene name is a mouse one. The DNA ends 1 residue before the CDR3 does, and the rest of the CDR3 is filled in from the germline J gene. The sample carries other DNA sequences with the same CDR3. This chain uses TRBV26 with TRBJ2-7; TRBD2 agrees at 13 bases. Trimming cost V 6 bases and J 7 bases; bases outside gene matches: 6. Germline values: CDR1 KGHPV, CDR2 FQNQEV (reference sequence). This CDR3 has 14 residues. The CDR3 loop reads CASSRTGGALEQYF. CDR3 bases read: TGTGCCAGCAGCCGGACTGGGGGGGCGCTCGAACAGTAC.

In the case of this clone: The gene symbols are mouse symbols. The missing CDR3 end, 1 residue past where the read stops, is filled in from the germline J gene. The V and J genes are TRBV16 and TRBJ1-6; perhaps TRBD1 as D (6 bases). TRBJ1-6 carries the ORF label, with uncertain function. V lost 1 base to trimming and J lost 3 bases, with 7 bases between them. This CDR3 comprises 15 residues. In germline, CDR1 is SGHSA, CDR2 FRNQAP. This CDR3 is CASSLGDNYNSPLYF. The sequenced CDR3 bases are TGTGCAAGCAGCTTAGGGGACAACTATAATTCGCCCCTCTAC.

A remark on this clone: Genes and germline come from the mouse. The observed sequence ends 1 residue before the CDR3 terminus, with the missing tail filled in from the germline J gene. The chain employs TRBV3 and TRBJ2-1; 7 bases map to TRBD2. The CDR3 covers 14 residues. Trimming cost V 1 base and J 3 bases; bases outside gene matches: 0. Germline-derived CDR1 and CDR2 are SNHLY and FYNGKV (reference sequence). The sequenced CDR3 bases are TGTGCCAGCAGCTTAGGGGGGGGCTATGCTGAGCAGTTC. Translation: CASSLGGGYAEQF. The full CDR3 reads CASSLGGGYAEQFF. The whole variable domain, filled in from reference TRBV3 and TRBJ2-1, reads GPKVLQIPSHQIIDMGQMVTLNCDPVSNHLYFYWYKQILGQQMEFLVNFYNGKVMEKSKLFKDQFSVERPDGSYFTLKIQPTALEDSAVYFCASSLGGGYAEQFFGPGTRLTVL.

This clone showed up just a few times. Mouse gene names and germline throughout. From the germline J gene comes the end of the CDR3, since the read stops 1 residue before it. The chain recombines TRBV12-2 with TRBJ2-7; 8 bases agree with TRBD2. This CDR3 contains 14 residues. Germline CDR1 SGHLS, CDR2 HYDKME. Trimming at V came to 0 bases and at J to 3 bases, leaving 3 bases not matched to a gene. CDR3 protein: CASSLAGGRYEQYF. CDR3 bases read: TGTGCCAGCTCTCTCGCGGGGGGGCGCTATGAACAGTAC.

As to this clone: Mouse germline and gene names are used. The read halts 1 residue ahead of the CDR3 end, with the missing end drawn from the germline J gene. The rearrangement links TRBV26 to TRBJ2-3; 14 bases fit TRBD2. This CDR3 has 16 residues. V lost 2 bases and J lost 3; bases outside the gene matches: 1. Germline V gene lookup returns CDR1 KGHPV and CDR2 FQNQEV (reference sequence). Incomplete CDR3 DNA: TGTGCCAGCAGTCTGGGGACTGGGGGGGCGGCAGAAACGCTGTAT. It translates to CASSLGTGGAAETLY. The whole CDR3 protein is CASSLGTGGAAETLYF.

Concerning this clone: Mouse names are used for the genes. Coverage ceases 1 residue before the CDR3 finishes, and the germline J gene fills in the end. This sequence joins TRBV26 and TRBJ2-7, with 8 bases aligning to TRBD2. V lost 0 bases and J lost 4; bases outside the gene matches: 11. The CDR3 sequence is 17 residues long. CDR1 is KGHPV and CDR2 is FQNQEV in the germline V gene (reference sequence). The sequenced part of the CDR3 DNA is TGTGCCAGCAGTCTGTCGAGTTGGGGGGGGAGGAAATATGAACAGTAC. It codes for CASSLSSWGGRKYEQY. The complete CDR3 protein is CASSLSSWGGRKYEQYF.

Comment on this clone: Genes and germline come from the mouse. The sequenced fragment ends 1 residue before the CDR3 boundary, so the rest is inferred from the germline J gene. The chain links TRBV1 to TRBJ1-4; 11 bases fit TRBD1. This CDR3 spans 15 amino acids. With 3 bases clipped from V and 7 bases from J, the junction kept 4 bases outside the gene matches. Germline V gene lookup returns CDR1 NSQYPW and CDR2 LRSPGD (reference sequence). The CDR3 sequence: CTCSAGQGGGERLFF. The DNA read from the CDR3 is TGCACCTGCAGTGCGGGACAGGGGGGGGGCGAAAGATTATTT.

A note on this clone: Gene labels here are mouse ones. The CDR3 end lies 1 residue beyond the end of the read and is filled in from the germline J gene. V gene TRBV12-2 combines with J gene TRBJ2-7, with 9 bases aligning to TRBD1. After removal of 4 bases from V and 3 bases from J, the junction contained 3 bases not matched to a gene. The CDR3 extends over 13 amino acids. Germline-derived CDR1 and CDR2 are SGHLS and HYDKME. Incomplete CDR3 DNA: TGTGCCAGCTCAGCGACAGGGGGCTATGAACAGTAC. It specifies CASSATGGYEQY. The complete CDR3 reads CASSATGGYEQYF.

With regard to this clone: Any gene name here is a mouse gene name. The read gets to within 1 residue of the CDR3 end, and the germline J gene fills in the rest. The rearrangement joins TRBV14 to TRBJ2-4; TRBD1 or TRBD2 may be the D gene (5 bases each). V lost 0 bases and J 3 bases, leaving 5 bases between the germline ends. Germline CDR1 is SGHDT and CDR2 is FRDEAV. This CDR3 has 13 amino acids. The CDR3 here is CASSFWGQNTLYF. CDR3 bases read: TGTGCCAGCAGTTTCTGGGGGCAAAACACCTTGTAC.

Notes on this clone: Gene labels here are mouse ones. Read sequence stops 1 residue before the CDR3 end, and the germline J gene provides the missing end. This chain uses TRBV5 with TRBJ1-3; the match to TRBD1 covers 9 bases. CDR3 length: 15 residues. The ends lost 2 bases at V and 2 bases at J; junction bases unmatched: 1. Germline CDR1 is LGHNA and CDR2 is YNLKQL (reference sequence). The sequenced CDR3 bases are TGTGCCAGCAGCCAAAGACAGGGGGCTGGAAATACGCTCTAT. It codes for CASSQRQGAGNTLY. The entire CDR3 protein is CASSQRQGAGNTLYF.

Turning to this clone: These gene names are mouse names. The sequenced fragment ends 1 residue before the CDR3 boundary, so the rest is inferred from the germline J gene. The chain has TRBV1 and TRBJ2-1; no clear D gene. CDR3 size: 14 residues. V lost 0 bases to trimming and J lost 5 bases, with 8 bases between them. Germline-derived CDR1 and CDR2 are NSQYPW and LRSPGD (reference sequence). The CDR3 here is CTCSADKGNAEQFF. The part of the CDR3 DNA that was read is TGCACCTGCAGTGCAGATAAAGGGAATGCTGAGCAGTTC.

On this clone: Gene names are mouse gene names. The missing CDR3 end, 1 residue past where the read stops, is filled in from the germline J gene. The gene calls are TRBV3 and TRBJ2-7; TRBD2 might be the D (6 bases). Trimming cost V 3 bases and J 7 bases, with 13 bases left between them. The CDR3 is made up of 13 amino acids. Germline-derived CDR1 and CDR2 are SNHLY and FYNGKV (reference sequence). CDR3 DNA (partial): TGTGCCAGCAGCTTCTATACTGGGAGGGAACAGTAC. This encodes CASSFYTGREQY. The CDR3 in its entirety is CASSFYTGREQYF.

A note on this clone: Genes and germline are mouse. The CDR3 loop is CASSRDSYEQYF. The sequenced part of the CDR3 DNA is TGTGCCAGCTCTCGGGATTCCTATGAACAGTAC. This chain uses TRBV12-2 with TRBJ2-7; D not certain. The observed sequence ends 1 residue before the CDR3 terminus, with the missing tail filled in from the germline J gene. Trimming cost V 2 bases and J 1 base, with 5 bases left between them. The germline V gene encodes CDR1 SGHLS and CDR2 HYDKME. The CDR3 consists of 12 residues.

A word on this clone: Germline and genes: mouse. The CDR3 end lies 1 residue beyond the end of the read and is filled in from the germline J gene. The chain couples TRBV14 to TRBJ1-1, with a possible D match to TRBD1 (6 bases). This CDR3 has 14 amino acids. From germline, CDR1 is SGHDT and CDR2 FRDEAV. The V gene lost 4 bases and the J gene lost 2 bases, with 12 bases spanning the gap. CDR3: CASSPGHTNTEVFF. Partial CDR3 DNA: TGTGCCAGCAGTCCGGGACATACTAACACAGAAGTCTTC.

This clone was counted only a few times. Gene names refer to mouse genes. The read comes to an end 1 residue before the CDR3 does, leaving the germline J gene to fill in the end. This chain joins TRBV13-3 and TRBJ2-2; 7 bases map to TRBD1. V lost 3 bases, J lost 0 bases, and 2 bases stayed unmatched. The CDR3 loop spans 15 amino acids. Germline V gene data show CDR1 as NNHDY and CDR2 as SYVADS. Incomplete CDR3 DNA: TGTGCCAGCAGTGTCGGGACAGCAAACACCGGGCAGCTCTAC. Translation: CASSVGTANTGQLY. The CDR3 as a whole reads CASSVGTANTGQLYF.

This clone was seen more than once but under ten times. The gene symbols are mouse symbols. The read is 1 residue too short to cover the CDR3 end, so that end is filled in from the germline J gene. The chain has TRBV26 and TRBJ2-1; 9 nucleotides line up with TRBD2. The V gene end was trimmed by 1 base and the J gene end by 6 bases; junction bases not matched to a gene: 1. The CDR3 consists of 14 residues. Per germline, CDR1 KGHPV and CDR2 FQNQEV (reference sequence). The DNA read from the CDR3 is TGTGCCAGCAGTCTGTTGGGGGGGCGTGCTGAGCAGTTC. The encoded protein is CASSLLGGRAEQF. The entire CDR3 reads CASSLLGGRAEQFF.

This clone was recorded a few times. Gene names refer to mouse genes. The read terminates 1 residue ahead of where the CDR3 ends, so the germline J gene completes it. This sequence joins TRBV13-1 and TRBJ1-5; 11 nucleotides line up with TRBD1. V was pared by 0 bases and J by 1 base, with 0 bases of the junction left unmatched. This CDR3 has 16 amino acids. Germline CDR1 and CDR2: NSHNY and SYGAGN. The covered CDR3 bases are TGTGCCAGCAGTGATGGGACAGGGGGCAACAACCAGGCTCCGCTT. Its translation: CASSDGTGGNNQAPL. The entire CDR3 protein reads CASSDGTGGNNQAPLF. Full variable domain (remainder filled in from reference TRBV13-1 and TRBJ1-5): EAAVTQSPRNKVTVTGGNVTLSCRQTNSHNYMYWYRQDTGHGLRLIHYSYGAGNLRIGDVPDGYKATRTTQEDFFLLLELASPSQTSLYFCASSDGTGGNNQAPLFGEGTRLSVL.